This TCR beta chain is from a study of shared clonotypes between healthy human individuals. The repertoire was sequenced with immunoSEQ multiplex PCR; TCRdb's copy has only in-frame clones and lacks some. The sample consists of millions of clones, around 96% of them appearing once. CD45RO-negative cells were positively selected for CCR7, leaving out terminally differentiated effector memory CD45RA+ cells. The study's findings and limits: Estimated richness values were generally larger in naive subsets than in memory subsets. Clonotypes shared by all four sorted-subset donors had higher generation probabilities than non-shared clonotypes.

CDR3 size: 18 residues. V lost 3 bases, J lost 6 bases, and 25 bases lay in between. Germline CDR1 KGHSH, CDR2 LQKENI. Note on this clone: The antigen remains undetermined.

This TCR derives from a young man in good health. Sample: naive CD8+ T cells sorted from blood. The V and J genes are TRBV18 and TRBJ2-3, with D possibly being TRBD1 (6 bases). Written as DNA, the CDR3 is TGTGCCAGCTCACCTACACTGGACAGAACCCCGGGTGGGGATACGCAGTATTTT. It translates to CASSPTLDRTPGGDTQYF. The full variable domain, rest sourced from reference TRBV18 and TRBJ2-3, is NAGVMQNPRHLVRRRGQEARLRCSPMKGHSHVYWYRQLPEEGLKFMVYLQKENIIDESGMPKERFSAEFPKEGPSILRIQQVVRGDSAAYFCASSPTLDRTPGGDTQYFGPGTRLTVL.